This T cell receptor (beta chain) was sequenced for a study of T cells in Graves' hyperthyroidism and ophthalmopathy. Study information: Peripheral blood samples were taken at initial diagnosis, prior to any treatment.

This clonotype was recorded many times. Patients were excluded for uncontrolled infection, other autoimmune disease, pregnancy or lactation. Each 10 ml fresh peripheral blood draw supplied the PBMCs. Trimming cost V 7 bases and J 0 bases, with 3 bases left between them. CDR1 SGHVS and CDR2 FQNEAQ come from the germline V gene. There are 12 residues in the CDR3. RNA transcripts yielded amplified TCR beta CDR3 regions. First-round RT-PCR with HTBI primers amplified the TCR CDR3 region. TCRdb called the multiplex PCR reads again in MiXCR, with one record for every CDR3 protein. The sample lists fewer than 750,000 distinct CDR3 sequences, 13% to 15% occurring once.

The clonotype originates from a woman aged 50 to 65 with Graves' ophthalmopathy. Sequenced material: blood. The J gene is TRBJ2-2, the V gene TRBV7-8; D unclear. CDR3 DNA sequence: TGTGCCAGCACCACGAACACCGGGGAGCTGTTTTTT. Its protein is CASTTNTGELFF.